This T cell receptor (beta chain) comes out of a study of blood T cell repertoires in COVID-19. The table came from immunoSEQ multiplex PCR; TCRdb's copy has only in-frame clones and leaves some out. The data hold 250,000 to 300,000 clones, with about nine tenths observed a single time. V shed 6 bases, J shed 5 bases, and the junction held 10 bases outside the gene matches. The CDR3 is 15 amino acids. The germline V gene encodes CDR1 MNHEY and CDR2 SMNVEV (reference sequence). This clonotype was obtained from a woman aged 40-49 years who had recovered from COVID-19. Sequencing was performed on peripheral blood. The rearrangement links TRBV27 to TRBJ2-7, with TRBD1 matching 10 bases. The CDR3 bases are TGTGCCAGCAGCCTCCCGGGACAGGGGCTCGACGAGCAGTACTTC. This encodes CASSLPGQGLDEQYF.